This T cell receptor (beta chain) comes out of a study of blood T cells in healthy people across ages (dated by TCRdb to about 2015). Context from the whole study: In model experiments, template switching captured about one uniquely barcoded TCR beta cDNA molecule for every two T cells. Using deep sequencing normalized with unique cDNA molecular identifiers, the study measured how TCR beta repertoire diversity changes with age. The donors were divided into four age groups: young (average about 15 years), middle-aged (around 41), aged (about 60) and long-lived (more than 75). To avoid experimental bias, donors of different ages were randomly spread across the sequencing lanes. Two additional independent replicas of 1 million unique cDNA reads from the same blood draw were analyzed for two donors (one aged 18 to 30 and one aged 80 or older). Results the study describes overall, beyond this receptor: Because the CMV infection status of the donors was unknown, age-related changes in expanded clonotypes may potentially have been confounded. Observed TCR beta diversity per million T cells fell roughly linearly with age, and a significant reduction was already apparent by age around 39. Since profiling was done on bulk unsorted PBMCs, naive and antigen-experienced compartments could not be conclusively compared. Total diversity estimates from one million sequenced T cells were considered lower bounds and underestimates. Observed TCR beta diversity correlated strongly with the percentage of naive T cells measured by flow cytometry. Compared with the aged group, the long-lived group had more naive CD4+ T cells, fewer expanded clones and increased TCR diversity, a pattern suggesting age selection.

The library relied on 5' RACE. Data came from an Illumina HiSeq 2500. A second PCR of roughly 7 to 11 cycles was performed with a sample-barcoded 5' primer and a J-beta primer mix. Each TCR beta cDNA molecule received a unique molecular identifier from a template-switch 5' adaptor carrying 12 random nucleotides. Each sample yielded at least 3 million CDR3-containing paired-end reads. First-strand cDNA was synthesized from all RNA with the Mint cDNA synthesis kit, primed by a TRBC-specific oligonucleotide. All cDNA was treated with uracil-DNA glycosylase and then went through a first 18-cycle PCR with the universal primers M1SS and BC2_uni_R. The authors' analysis ran thus. For normalization, 1 million high-quality reads were randomly selected from each sample, with every read carrying a distinct molecular identifier. Instead of being binned into consensus sequences, reads that shared molecular identifiers were thrown out. MiTCR, with a Q25 quality threshold and the strictest error-elimination algorithm, was used for CDR3 identification, clonotype clustering and error correction. A nonparametric unseen species model with Euler transformation was used to estimate lower-bound total TCR beta diversity. TCRdb reanalyzed the raw reads on its own, using fastp at Q25 for trimming and MiXCR for clone calling, and kept in-frame beta chains. Each entry is one CDR3 protein sequence, shown with its most common DNA and genes. TCRdb assigned the V and J calls; the authors' analysis was not used. The sample profile shows fewer than 1 million distinct CDR3 sequences; around 42% of them were found once. About 21% of the sample goes to the ten largest clones.

The donors were some 36 Caucasian individuals from Russia, aged roughly 6 to 95 years, who were systemically healthy. Ten milliliters of peripheral blood were drawn from each donor into EDTA-treated Vacutainer tubes. PBMCs were isolated by Ficoll-Paque density-gradient centrifugation, with at least 7 million obtained per sample. Total RNA was extracted from PBMCs with Trizol reagent, with at least 5.5 micrograms obtained per sample. For every donor, flow cytometry on a PBMC aliquot measured the percentage of naive CD45RAhigh/CD27high T cells. Concerning this clonotype itself: What this receptor recognizes is not known. No much larger clone exists at a distance of one base, and base qualities are not known.

This clonotype originated in a man in his sixties in good health. The specimen sequenced was blood.

The DNA is as follows: TGCAGCGTACGGGGGGGCTCCTACAATGAGCAGTTCTTC. Its protein product is CSVRGGSYNEQFF. The chain employs TRBV20-1 and TRBJ2-1, with 8 junctional bases fitting TRBD2. CDR1 and CDR2 are drawn from the germline V gene (reference sequence): DFQATT, SNEGSKA. The CDR3, from cysteine to phenylalanine, totals 13 residues. Only CDR3 DNA is held: 39 bases, read in frame from base 1.